The 22 T cell receptor beta chains given below trace back to one sample, sequenced in a study of T cells in localized non-small cell lung cancer. The method was immunoSEQ multiplex PCR; TCRdb's version includes in-frame clones alone and lacks a portion of them. Of fewer than 45,000 clones in the sample, 88% were seen once. Specimen: peripheral blood, collected before any cancer treatment. These receptors were obtained from a female donor over 55 with stage I squamous cell lung carcinoma.

The chain is built from TRBV19 and TRBJ2-7, with D unresolved. The germline gives CDR1 LNHDA, CDR2 SQIVND (reference sequence). The CDR3 length is 12 residues. Trimming cost V 1 base and J 6 bases, with 7 bases left between them. The CDR3: CASSIGGPEQYF. CDR3 nucleotide sequence: TGTGCCAGTAGTATAGGAGGTCCCGAGCAGTACTTC.

The chain recombines TRBV18 with TRBJ2-5; D unresolved. CDR3 size: 14 residues. V lost 2 bases to trimming and J lost 5 bases, with 12 bases between them. CDR1 is KGHSH, CDR2 LQKENI, per germline. CDR3 sequence (DNA): TGTGCCAGCTCACCAGGAGAAAGATGGGAGACCCAGTACTTC. It translates to CASSPGERWETQYF.

V is TRBV5-4 and J is TRBJ2-5; D gene ambiguous. The CDR3 spans 16 residues. Trimming removed 4 bases at V and 0 bases at J, with 16 bases between. Germline lookup yields CDR1 SGHNT and CDR2 YYREEE (reference sequence). In nucleotides, the CDR3 is TGTGCCAGCAGCCCCGAGTGGGCAGCCGACCAAGAGACCCAGTACTTC. Protein sequence: CASSPEWAADQETQYF.

V and J are TRBV10-2 and TRBJ2-1; 9 bases fit TRBD2. The V gene's germline CDR1 is WSHSY and CDR2 SAAADI. Trimming removed 6 bases from V and 3 bases from J; junction bases left unmatched: 9. CDR3 length: 16 residues. The CDR3 bases are TGCGCCAGCAGCGATACCGGGACTAGCCGCTACAATGAGCAGTTCTTC. Its protein is CASSDTGTSRYNEQFF.

V is TRBV6-5 and J is TRBJ2-7, with TRBD2 identical over 9 bases. V lost 1 base, J lost 3 bases, and 4 bases stayed unmatched. The CDR3 sequence is 15 residues long. Looked up from germline, CDR1 is MNHEY and CDR2 is SVGAGI. The CDR3 is CASSYLAGGYYEQYF. As DNA, the CDR3 is TGTGCCAGCAGTTACTTGGCGGGAGGGTACTACGAGCAGTACTTC.

The rearrangement uses TRBV4-1 and TRBJ2-7; 11 bases agree with TRBD1. Per germline, CDR1 MGHRA and CDR2 YSYEKL. Trimming removed 6 bases from V and 0 bases from J; junction bases left unmatched: 10. The length of the CDR3 is 17 residues. The CDR3 region is CASSYNLGTGGSYEQYF. The CDR3 coding sequence is TGCGCCAGCAGTTACAACCTAGGGACAGGGGGCTCCTACGAGCAGTACTTC.

The rearrangement links TRBV7-9 to TRBJ2-7; a weak D match, TRBD1 (5 bases). The germline gives CDR1 SEHNR, CDR2 FQNEAQ (reference sequence). Trimming took off 8 bases at V and 3 bases at J, with 14 bases between the two ends. This CDR3 spans 13 amino acids. The chain's CDR3 is CASGGAFRYEQYF. In nucleotides, the CDR3 is TGTGCCAGCGGTGGGGCGTTCCGCTACGAGCAGTACTTC.

V and J are TRBV30 and TRBJ1-5; D is undetermined. This CDR3 contains 13 residues. Germline V gene sequence: CDR1 GTSNPN, CDR2 SVGIG (reference sequence). The V and J ends lost 0 bases and 7 bases respectively, with 10 bases between them. The CDR3 region is CAWSVRYGQPQHF. CDR3 DNA sequence: TGTGCCTGGAGTGTACGGTACGGCCAGCCCCAGCATTTT. Full variable domain (missing parts from reference TRBV30 and TRBJ1-5): SQTIHQWPATLVQPVGSPLSLECTVEGTSNPNLYWYRQAAGRGLQLLFYSVGIGQISSEVPQNLSASRPQDRQFILSSKKLLLSDSGFYLCAWSVRYGQPQHFGDGTRLSIL.

This clone was recorded once. V and J are TRBV5-4 and TRBJ2-3, with D possibly TRBD2 on 6 matching bases. The V gene's germline CDR1 is SGHNT and CDR2 YYREEE (reference sequence). The CDR3 spans 15 residues. The germline V and J ends were trimmed by 4 bases and 2 bases, with 14 bases remaining between them. The CDR3, as DNA: TGTGCCAGCAGCCCCTCTAGCGCCTTCACAGATACGCAGTATTTT. Translating gives CASSPSSAFTDTQYF.

The chain couples TRBV5-1 to TRBJ2-1; tentatively, D is TRBD2 (6 bases). Germline V gives CDR1 SGHRS, CDR2 YFSETQ. Trimming shortened V by 4 bases and J by 8 bases, and 16 bases separated the two germline ends. The CDR3 length is 14 residues. The CDR3 DNA sequence: TGCGCCAGCAGCCTCTCTGGAGGGCGGGATGAGCAGTTCTTC. Its translation is CASSLSGGRDEQFF. Full variable domain (missing parts from reference TRBV5-1 and TRBJ2-1): KAGVTQTPRYLIKTRGQQVTLSCSPISGHRSVSWYQQTPGQGLQFLFEYFSETQRNKGNFPGRFSGRQFSNSRSEMNVSTLELGDSALYLCASSLSGGRDEQFFGPGTRLTVL.

This clone came up a few times. The chain combines TRBV2 with TRBJ2-7; 12 bases align to TRBD2. The CDR3 sequence is 15 residues long. CDR1 SNHLY and CDR2 FYNNEI come from the germline V gene. The V gene end was trimmed by 4 bases and the J gene end by 4 bases; junction bases not matched to a gene: 5. The CDR3 DNA follows: TGTGCCAGCAGTGGACTAGCGGGAGATAATTACGAGCAGTACTTC. Translating it yields CASSGLAGDNYEQYF.

This sequence joins TRBV7-8 and TRBJ2-7; D not resolved. The CDR3 has 14 residues. V dropped 5 bases and J dropped 0 bases, with 11 bases sitting between them. The germline V gene encodes CDR1 SGHVS and CDR2 FQNEAQ. The CDR3 protein is CASSPGTPSYEQYF. The CDR3 DNA follows: TGTGCCAGCAGCCCAGGTACACCCTCCTACGAGCAGTACTTC.

This rearrangement joins TRBV6-5 to TRBJ2-1; D possibly corresponds to TRBD2 (5 bases). There are 16 residues in the CDR3. From germline, CDR1 is MNHEY and CDR2 SVGAGI. Trimming took 0 bases from V and 6 from J, leaving 15 bases between them. DNA of the CDR3: TGTGCCAGCAGTTACTCGGCCTCCCAGACTATCAATGAGCAGTTCTTC. Translation: CASSYSASQTINEQFF.

Points on this clone: Other DNA sequences in this sample translate to the same CDR3. The V gene is TRBV7-8, the J gene TRBJ2-7; no clear D gene. Per the germline V gene, CDR1 is SGHVS and CDR2 is FQNEAQ. V lost 2 bases and J lost 3, with 8 bases in between. The CDR3 has 13 amino acids. The CDR3 DNA is TGTGCCAGCAGCTTACCGATGGGCTACGAGCAGTACTTC. Protein product: CASSLPMGYEQYF.

This chain joins TRBV30 and TRBJ2-4, with TRBD1 as a possible D gene (5 bases). Trimming pared 0 bases from V and 0 bases from J, leaving 12 bases between. This CDR3 is built from 16 residues. CDR1 GTSNPN and CDR2 SVGIG come from the germline V gene (reference sequence). CDR3 protein: CAWSVQWGRAKNIQYF. Here the CDR3 DNA reads TGTGCCTGGAGTGTACAATGGGGCAGAGCCAAAAACATTCAGTACTTC.

This chain links TRBV5-6 with TRBJ1-3; D is uncertain. This CDR3 contains 13 residues. Germline V lookup: CDR1 SGHDT, CDR2 YYEEEE. V was pared by 3 bases and J by 4 bases, with 8 bases between. The DNA of the CDR3 is TGTGCCAGCAGCTCGATTGGGGGAAACACCATATATTTT. Protein: CASSSIGGNTIYF.

The V and J genes are TRBV9 and TRBJ2-7, with D perhaps TRBD2 (6 bases). The CDR3 extends over 15 amino acids. CDR1 and CDR2 from the germline V gene are SGDLS and YYNGEE. V gave up 0 bases and J gave up 6 bases, with 16 bases separating them. Written as DNA, the CDR3 is TGTGCCAGCAGCGTAGTACCGGGAGAGGCGAGCGAGCAGTACTTC. This codes for CASSVVPGEASEQYF.

The sample holds one count of this clone. This chain uses TRBV5-4 with TRBJ2-1, with 11 bases matching TRBD1. The CDR3 sequence is 17 residues long. Germline CDR1 reads SGHNT; CDR2 reads YYREEE (reference sequence). V shed 2 bases, J shed 7 bases, and the junction held 11 bases outside the gene matches. The CDR3 loop reads CASSFGLFGTGGNEQFF. The CDR3, as DNA: TGTGCCAGCAGCTTTGGTTTGTTCGGGACAGGGGGGAATGAGCAGTTCTTC.

V gene TRBV30 combines with J gene TRBJ2-1; no definite D call. CDR1 and CDR2 from the germline V gene are GTSNPN and SVGIG (reference sequence). This CDR3 has 10 amino acids. V shed 4 bases and J shed 6 bases, with 4 bases lying between them. This CDR3 reads CAWTANEQFF. CDR3 nucleotide sequence: TGTGCCTGGACGGCCAATGAGCAGTTCTTC.

This chain connects TRBV30 to TRBJ2-3; 10 bases are a match to TRBD2. Looked up from germline, CDR1 is GTSNPN and CDR2 is SVGIG (reference sequence). With 3 bases clipped from V and 4 bases from J, the junction kept 4 bases outside the gene matches. The CDR3 length is 14 residues. The CDR3 sequence is CAWSPAGGADTQYF. The CDR3 region has the DNA TGTGCCTGGAGCCCAGCGGGAGGGGCAGATACGCAGTATTTT.

J is TRBJ2-1 and V is TRBV5-4, with D unresolved. The length of the CDR3 is 15 residues. Germline CDR1 is SGHNT and CDR2 is YYREEE (reference sequence). V lost 4 bases and J 0 bases, leaving 11 bases between the germline ends. CDR3 sequence (DNA): TGTGCCAGCAGCGCCTCGGGTGCCTCCTACAATGAGCAGTTCTTC. Translation gives CASSASGASYNEQFF.

The V call is TRBV7-4, the J call TRBJ2-3; 10 bases agree with TRBD2. In germline, CDR1 is SGHVT, CDR2 SQSDAQ. The CDR3 is 18 residues long. J gave up 0 bases and V 0 bases, and 6 bases lay outside the gene matches. The CDR3 DNA is TGTGCCAGCAGCTTAGCGCCCCTAGCGGGAGTTAGCACAGATACGCAGTATTTT. Its protein product is CASSLAPLAGVSTDTQYF. Supplemented by reference TRBV7-4 and TRBJ2-3, the full variable domain reads GAGVSQSPRYKVAKRGRDVALRCDSISGHVTLYWYRQTLGQGSEVLTYSQSDAQRDKSGRPSGRFSAERPERSVSTLKIQRTEQGDSAVYLCASSLAPLAGVSTDTQYFGPGTRLTVL.